Following are 17 T cell receptor beta chains from one sample sequenced in a study of early T cells in non-severe SARS-CoV-2 infection (dated by TCRdb to about 2021). The library was built by means of 5' RACE. These reads were obtained on a NextSeq 500. TCRdb trimmed the raw reads at Q25, called clones with MiXCR and kept productive beta chains. Identical CDR3 protein sequences are pooled into one entry, listed with their most common genes and DNA. The sample contains approximately 69,000 distinct CDR3 sequences, roughly 12% of them found a single time. The ten largest clonotypes hold less than 3.5% of the sample. This specimen consisted of whole blood, obtained at baseline. The receptor set was obtained from an adult who was a healthcare worker with PCR-confirmed SARS-CoV-2 infection or an uninfected control (not recorded which).

This CDR3 reads CASSAGQGGGETQYF. The CDR3 nucleotides are TGTGCCAGCAGTGCCGGACAGGGAGGGGGAGAGACCCAGTACTTC. This chain links TRBV2 with TRBJ2-5; TRBD1 is a possible D gene (8 bases). V shed 4 bases and J shed 4 bases, with 16 bases lying between them. The CDR3 consists of 15 residues. The germline CDR1 and CDR2 sequences are SNHLY and FYNNEI.

The genes are TRBV6-5 and TRBJ1-1; D is undetermined. Germline lookup yields CDR1 MNHEY and CDR2 SVGAGI. Trimming stripped 0 bases from V and 0 bases from J, with 8 bases between. This CDR3 spans 15 amino acids. The CDR3 reads CASSYSQLLNTEAFF. The CDR3 coding sequence is TGTGCCAGCAGTTACTCACAATTGCTGAACACTGAAGCTTTCTTT.

V is TRBV27 and J is TRBJ2-2; a possible D gene is TRBD1 (5 bases). Germline CDR1 reads MNHEY; CDR2 reads SMNVEV (reference sequence). V lost 5 bases to trimming and J lost 7 bases, with 17 bases between them. The CDR3 contains 15 residues. The CDR3: CASSPDPRQGGELFF. The CDR3 DNA is TGTGCCAGCAGTCCCGACCCACGGCAGGGCGGGGAGCTGTTTTTT.

Ten or more counts support this clonotype. J is TRBJ2-1 and V is TRBV28; D uncertain. Germline V gene sequence: CDR1 MDHEN, CDR2 SYDVKM. Trimming left V 7 bases short and J 5 bases short, with 6 bases between. The CDR3 has 11 amino acids. CDR3 loop: CASTINNEQFF. DNA of the CDR3: TGTGCCAGCACCATTAACAATGAGCAGTTCTTC.

This clonotype was seen at least ten times. Written as DNA, the CDR3 is TGTGCCAGCAGCTTGCCGACTAGCGGGGGCACTACCTCCTACGAGCAGTACTTC. Its translation is CASSLPTSGGTTSYEQYF. The V call is TRBV11-2, the J call TRBJ2-7; 12 nucleotides line up with TRBD2. The V gene's germline CDR1 is SGHAT and CDR2 FQNNGV. CDR3 length equals 18 residues. Losses at the gene ends were 3 bases for V and 0 bases for J; bases not matched to a gene: 9. Filled out from reference TRBV11-2 and TRBJ2-7, the complete variable domain reads EAGVAQSPRYKIIEKRQSVAFWCNPISGHATLYWYQQILGQGPKLLIQFQNNGVVDDSQLPKDRFSAERLKGVDSTLKIQPAKLEDSAVYLCASSLPTSGGTTSYEQYFGPGTRLTVT.

This clonotype was counted at least ten times. The rearrangement uses TRBV14 and TRBJ1-1; tentative D call: TRBD1 (5 bases). Trimming took off 4 bases at V and 5 bases at J, with 11 bases between the two ends. Per the germline V gene, CDR1 is SGHDN and CDR2 is FVKESK. The CDR3 totals 13 residues. The CDR3 region is CASSLQGYTEAFF. The CDR3 nucleotides are TGTGCCAGCAGCCTTCAGGGTTATACTGAAGCTTTCTTT.

The table lists this clonotype with many counts. The chain joins TRBV10-1 to TRBJ1-2; a possible D gene is TRBD1 (6 bases). The germline V gene has CDR1 WNHNN and CDR2 SYGVQD (reference sequence). Trimming shortened V by 5 bases and J by 7 bases, and 17 bases separated the two germline ends. The length of the CDR3 is 14 residues. This CDR3 reads CASSTYRQDPGYTF. In DNA form, the CDR3 reads TGCGCCAGCAGTACCTACCGACAGGATCCTGGCTACACCTTC.

The chain couples TRBV7-6 to TRBJ1-4; D gene unclear. Germline CDR1 reads SGHVS; CDR2 reads FNYEAQ. The CDR3 is 15 amino acids. Trimming took off 5 bases at V and 2 bases at J, with 12 bases between the two ends. The CDR3 DNA reads as TGTGCCAGCAGCCGAGGAAGTCGGACTAATGAAAAACTGTTTTTT. This sequence encodes CASSRGSRTNEKLFF.

In its sample, this clonotype was seen a few times. In DNA form, the CDR3 reads TGCAGTGCTAAACCGACAGCTCAAGAGACCCAGTACTTC. Protein: CSAKPTAQETQYF. The V call is TRBV20-1, the J call TRBJ2-5; possibly TRBD1 for D (5 bases). Trimming removed 4 bases at V and 2 bases at J, with 11 bases between. The CDR3 totals 13 residues. The V gene's germline CDR1 is DFQATT and CDR2 SNEGSKA (reference sequence).

This clonotype was seen many times. The chain links TRBV3-1 to TRBJ1-2, with a tentative D call TRBD1 (5 bases). Germline V gene data show CDR1 as LGHDT and CDR2 as YNNKEL (reference sequence). Trimming removed 4 bases at V and 2 bases at J, with 8 bases between. This CDR3 contains 13 residues. The CDR3 DNA follows: TGTGCCAGCAGCCCGACAGAAAACTATGGCTACACCTTC. It is translated as CASSPTENYGYTF.

This clonotype was recorded at least ten times. The chain joins TRBV11-1 to TRBJ2-7; D uncertain. With 0 bases removed from V and 0 bases from J, the gap between germline ends came to 12 bases. This CDR3 has 16 residues. Germline lookup yields CDR1 SGHAT and CDR2 FQDESV (reference sequence). The DNA for the CDR3 is TGTGCCAGCAGCTTAGCTGGAGCCGGGCCCTCCTACGAGCAGTACTTC. The encoded protein is CASSLAGAGPSYEQYF.

This clonotype was seen repeatedly, ten times or more. The V call is TRBV5-1, the J call TRBJ2-2; TRBD1 might be the D (6 bases). The germline V gene encodes CDR1 SGHRS and CDR2 YFSETQ. V lost 0 bases and J lost 5, with 11 bases in between. The CDR3 is 15 residues long. The CDR3 protein is CASSLEGQRTGELFF. The CDR3 DNA is TGCGCCAGCAGCTTGGAAGGACAGCGAACCGGGGAGCTGTTTTTT.

The chain recombines TRBV5-1 with TRBJ2-7; D gene unclear. The germline CDR1 and CDR2 sequences are SGHRS and YFSETQ. V was cut by 4 bases and J by 3 bases, with 11 bases left in between. The length of the CDR3 is 13 residues. In DNA form, the CDR3 reads TGCGCCAGCAGCCCTCAGGACCTCTACGAGCAGTACTTC. Amino acid sequence: CASSPQDLYEQYF.

This chain connects TRBV7-3 to TRBJ2-1, with 8 nucleotides matching TRBD1. Germline CDR1 SGHTA, CDR2 FQGTGA. This CDR3 region has 15 residues. V shed 2 bases and J 4 bases; nucleotides not matched to a gene: 4. CDR3: CASSLATGEYNEQFF. The CDR3, as DNA: TGTGCCAGCAGCTTAGCGACAGGGGAATACAATGAGCAGTTCTTC.

The gene calls are TRBV19 and TRBJ1-2, with 8 bases matching TRBD1. CDR3 size: 13 residues. Unmatched junction bases numbered 5, after V lost 7 bases and J lost 4 bases. CDR1 and CDR2 (germline): LNHDA, SQIVND (reference sequence). The CDR3 region is CASTHDRGYGYTF. For the CDR3, the DNA is TGTGCCAGTACCCACGACAGGGGCTATGGCTACACCTTC.

The chain combines TRBV24-1 with TRBJ2-5; 10 nucleotides agree with TRBD1. CDR3 size: 17 residues. The J segment lost 3 bases and the V segment lost 3 bases, leaving 9 bases of the junction unmatched. CDR1 is KGHDR, CDR2 SFDVKD, per germline. CDR3 in amino acids: CATSDLTSGTGEETQYF. CDR3 bases: TGTGCCACCAGTGATCTAACTTCCGGGACAGGGGAAGAGACCCAGTACTTC.

This clonotype was seen at least ten times. A junction end diverges from the germline sequence, so it may reflect a read error. The genes are TRBV5-6 and TRBJ2-2, with 12 nucleotides matching TRBD1. The germline V gene encodes CDR1 SGHDT and CDR2 YYEEEE. CDR3 length: 15 amino acids. The CDR3 here is CASSRLGQGAGELFF. For the CDR3, the DNA is TGTGCCAGCAGCCGCTTGGGACAGGGGGCCGGGGAGCTTTTTTTT.